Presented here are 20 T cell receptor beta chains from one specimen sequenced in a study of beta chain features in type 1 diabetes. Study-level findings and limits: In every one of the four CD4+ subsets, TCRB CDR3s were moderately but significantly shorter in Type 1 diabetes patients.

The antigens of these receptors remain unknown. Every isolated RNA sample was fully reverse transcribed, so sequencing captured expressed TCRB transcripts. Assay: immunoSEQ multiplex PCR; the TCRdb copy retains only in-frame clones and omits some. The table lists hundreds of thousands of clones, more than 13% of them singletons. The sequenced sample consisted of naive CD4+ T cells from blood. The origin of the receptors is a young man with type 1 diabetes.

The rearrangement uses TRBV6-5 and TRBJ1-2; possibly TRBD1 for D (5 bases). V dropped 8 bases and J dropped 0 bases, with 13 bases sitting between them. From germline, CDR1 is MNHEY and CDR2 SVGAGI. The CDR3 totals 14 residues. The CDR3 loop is CASGRDSANYGYTF. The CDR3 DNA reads TGTGCCAGCGGGAGGGACTCAGCTAACTATGGCTACACCTTC.

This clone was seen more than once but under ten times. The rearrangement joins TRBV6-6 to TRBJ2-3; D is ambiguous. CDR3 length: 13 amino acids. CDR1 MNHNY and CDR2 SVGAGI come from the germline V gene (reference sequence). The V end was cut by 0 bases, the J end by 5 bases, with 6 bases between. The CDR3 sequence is CASSYSRVDTQYF. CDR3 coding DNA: TGTGCCAGCAGTTACTCGAGAGTAGATACGCAGTATTTT.

The CDR3 bases are TGTGCCAGTAGTCTACGGGGCACCTACAATGAGCAGTTCTTC. Translation gives CASSLRGTYNEQFF. This chain links TRBV19 with TRBJ2-1; D may be TRBD1 or TRBD2 (5 bases each). Germline V CDR1 and CDR2: LNHDA, SQIVND (reference sequence). This CDR3 is 14 amino acids long. With 5 bases removed from V and 2 bases from J, the gap between germline ends came to 10 bases.

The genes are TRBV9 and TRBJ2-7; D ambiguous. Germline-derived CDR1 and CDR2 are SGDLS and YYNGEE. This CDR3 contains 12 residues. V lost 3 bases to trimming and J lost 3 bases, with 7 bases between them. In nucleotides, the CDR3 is TGTGCCAGCAGCGACAGAGACTACGAGCAGTACTTC. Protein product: CASSDRDYEQYF.

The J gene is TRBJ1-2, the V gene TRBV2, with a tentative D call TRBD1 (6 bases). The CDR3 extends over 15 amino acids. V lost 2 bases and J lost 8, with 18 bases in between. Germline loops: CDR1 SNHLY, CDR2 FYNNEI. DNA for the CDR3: TGTGCCAGCAGTGAATTCGGCGGCAGGGGAAAGGGCTACACCTTC. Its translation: CASSEFGGRGKGYTF.

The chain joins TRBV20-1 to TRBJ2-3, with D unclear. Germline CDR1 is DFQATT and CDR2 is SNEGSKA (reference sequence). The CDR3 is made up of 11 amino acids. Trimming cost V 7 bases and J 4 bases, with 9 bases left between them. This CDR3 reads CSDGHSDTQYF. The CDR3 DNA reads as TGCAGTGATGGGCATTCAGATACGCAGTATTTT.

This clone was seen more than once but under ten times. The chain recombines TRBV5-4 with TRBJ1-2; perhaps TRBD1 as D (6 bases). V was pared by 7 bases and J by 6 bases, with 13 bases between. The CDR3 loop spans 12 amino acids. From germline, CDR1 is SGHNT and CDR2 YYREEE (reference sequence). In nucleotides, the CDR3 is TGTGCCAGCTACAGGGTCAGGGATGGCTACACCTTC. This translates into CASYRVRDGYTF.

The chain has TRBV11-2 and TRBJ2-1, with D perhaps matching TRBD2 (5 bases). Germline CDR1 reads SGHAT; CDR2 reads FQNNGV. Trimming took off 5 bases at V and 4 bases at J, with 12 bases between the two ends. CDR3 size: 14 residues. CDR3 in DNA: TGTGCCAGCAGCCCCCCAAGCGGATACAATGAGCAGTTCTTC. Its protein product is CASSPPSGYNEQFF.

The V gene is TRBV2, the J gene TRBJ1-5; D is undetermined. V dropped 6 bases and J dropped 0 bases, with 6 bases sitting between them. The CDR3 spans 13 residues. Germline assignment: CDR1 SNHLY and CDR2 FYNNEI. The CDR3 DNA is TGTGCCAGCAGGTGGAGTAGCAATCAGCCCCAGCATTTT. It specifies CASRWSSNQPQHF. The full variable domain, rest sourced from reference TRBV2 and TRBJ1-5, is EPEVTQTPSHQVTQMGQEVILRCVPISNHLYFYWYRQILGQKVEFLVSFYNNEISEKSEIFDDQFSVERPDGSNFTLKIRSTKLEDSAMYFCASRWSSNQPQHFGDGTRLSIL.

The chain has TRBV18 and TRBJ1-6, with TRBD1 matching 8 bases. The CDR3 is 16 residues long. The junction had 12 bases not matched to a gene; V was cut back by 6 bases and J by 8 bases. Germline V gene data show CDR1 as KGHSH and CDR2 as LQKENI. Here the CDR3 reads CASSSSSDRVYSPLHF. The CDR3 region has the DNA TGTGCCAGCTCCTCATCCTCGGACAGGGTATATTCACCCCTCCACTTT.

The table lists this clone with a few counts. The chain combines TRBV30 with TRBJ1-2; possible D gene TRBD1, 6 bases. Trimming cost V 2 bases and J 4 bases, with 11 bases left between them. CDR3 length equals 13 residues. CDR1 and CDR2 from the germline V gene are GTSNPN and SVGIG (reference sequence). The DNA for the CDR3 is TGTGCCTGGAGTTGGCAGGGGCCCTATGGCTACACCTTC. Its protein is CAWSWQGPYGYTF.

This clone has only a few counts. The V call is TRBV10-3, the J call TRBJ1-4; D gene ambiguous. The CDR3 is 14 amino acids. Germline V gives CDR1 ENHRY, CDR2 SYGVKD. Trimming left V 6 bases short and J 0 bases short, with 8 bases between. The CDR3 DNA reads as TGTGCCATCAGCAGAGCTGCAACTAATGAAAAACTGTTTTTT. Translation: CAISRAATNEKLFF.

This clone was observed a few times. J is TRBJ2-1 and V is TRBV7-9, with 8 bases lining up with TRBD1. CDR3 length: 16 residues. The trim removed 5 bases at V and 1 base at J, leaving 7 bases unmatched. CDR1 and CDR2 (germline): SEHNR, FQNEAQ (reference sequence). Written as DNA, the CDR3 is TGTGCCAGCAGCGCCCGACAGGGGACATCCTACAATGAGCAGTTCTTC. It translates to CASSARQGTSYNEQFF.

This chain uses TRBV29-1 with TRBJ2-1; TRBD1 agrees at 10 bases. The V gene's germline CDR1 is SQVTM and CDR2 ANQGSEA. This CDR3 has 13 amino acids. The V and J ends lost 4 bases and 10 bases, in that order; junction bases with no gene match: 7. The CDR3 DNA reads TGCAGCGTTGTCTGGGACAGGGGAAGGGAGCAGTTCTTC. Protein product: CSVVWDRGREQFF.

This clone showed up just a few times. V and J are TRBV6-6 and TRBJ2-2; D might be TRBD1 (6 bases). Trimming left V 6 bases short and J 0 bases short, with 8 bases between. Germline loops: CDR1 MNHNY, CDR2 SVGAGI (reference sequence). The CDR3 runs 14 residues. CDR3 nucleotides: TGTGCCAGCAGGGGACAACCGAACACCGGGGAGCTGTTTTTT. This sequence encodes CASRGQPNTGELFF.

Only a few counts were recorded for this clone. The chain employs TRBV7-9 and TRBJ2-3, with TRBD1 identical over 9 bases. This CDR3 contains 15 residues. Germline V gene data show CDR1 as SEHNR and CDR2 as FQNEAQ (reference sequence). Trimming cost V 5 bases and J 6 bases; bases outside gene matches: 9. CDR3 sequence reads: CASSPTGGGLDTQYF. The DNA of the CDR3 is TGTGCCAGCAGCCCTACAGGGGGCGGATTGGATACGCAGTATTTT.

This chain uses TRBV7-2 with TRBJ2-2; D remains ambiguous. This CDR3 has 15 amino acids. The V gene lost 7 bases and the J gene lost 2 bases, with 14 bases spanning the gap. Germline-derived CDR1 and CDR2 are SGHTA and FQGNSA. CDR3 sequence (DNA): TGTGCCAGCACGAAGGCCCTCTTAAACACCGGGGAGCTGTTTTTT. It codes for CASTKALLNTGELFF.

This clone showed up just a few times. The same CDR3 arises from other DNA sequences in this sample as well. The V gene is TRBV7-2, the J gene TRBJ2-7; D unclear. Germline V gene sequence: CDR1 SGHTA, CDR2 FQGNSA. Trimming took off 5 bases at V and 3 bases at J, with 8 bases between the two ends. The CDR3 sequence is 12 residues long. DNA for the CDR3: TGTGCCAGCAGCCTCTCCGGCTACGAGCAGTACTTC. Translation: CASSLSGYEQYF.

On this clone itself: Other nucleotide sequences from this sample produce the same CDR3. CDR3 amino acids: CSVEKGMNTEAFF. The CDR3 DNA reads as TGCAGCGTTGAAAAGGGAATGAACACTGAAGCTTTCTTT. The chain combines TRBV29-1 with TRBJ1-1; D gene ambiguous. This CDR3 contains 13 residues. The germline CDR1 and CDR2 sequences are SQVTM and ANQGSEA. The V gene lost 2 bases and the J gene lost 0 bases, with 7 bases spanning the gap.

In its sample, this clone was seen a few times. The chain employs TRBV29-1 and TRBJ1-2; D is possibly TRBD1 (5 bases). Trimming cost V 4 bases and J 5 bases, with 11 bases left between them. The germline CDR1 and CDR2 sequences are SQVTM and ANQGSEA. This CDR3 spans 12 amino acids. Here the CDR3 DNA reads TGCAGCGTTGGGGCCAGGGTTTATGGCTACACCTTC. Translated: CSVGARVYGYTF.